The 3 T cell receptor beta chains given below trace back to one sample, sequenced in a study of T cells in Graves' hyperthyroidism and ophthalmopathy. RNA transcripts provided the source from which TCR beta CDR3 regions were amplified. An initial round of RT-PCR targeting the TCR CDR3 relied on the HTBI primer set. TCRdb ran MiXCR on the multiplex PCR reads and lists one entry per CDR3 protein. The sample lists approximately 690,000 distinct CDR3 sequences; around 15% were seen once. Sequencing input: blood. These receptors were obtained from a woman aged 50 to 60 with Graves' ophthalmopathy.

This clonotype was seen many times. The chain carries TRBV29-1 and TRBJ1-2; 9 bases fit TRBD1. J gave up 8 bases and V 1 base, and 5 bases lay outside the gene matches. CDR1 is SQVTM, CDR2 ANQGSEA, per germline. The CDR3 extends over 13 amino acids. CDR3 in amino acids: CSVEVGTGRGYTF. In nucleotides, the CDR3 is TGCAGCGTTGAAGTCGGGACAGGGCGAGGCTACACCTTC.

This clonotype was detected ten times or more. This chain connects TRBV7-9 to TRBJ1-2, with a weak D call TRBD1 (6 bases). Germline CDR1 is SEHNR and CDR2 is FQNEAQ (reference sequence). The CDR3 runs 15 residues. The ends were cut back, 2 bases at V and 6 bases at J, with 16 bases in the middle. The CDR3, as DNA: TGTGCCAGCAGCTTAAGGCCAGGGGAGTGGAATGGCTACACCTTC. Its protein product is CASSLRPGEWNGYTF.

About this clonotype: A much larger clone differs by one base, so this may be a read error. The chain uses TRBV7-9 and TRBJ2-7, with D unclear. The CDR3 consists of 13 residues. V was shortened by 7 bases and J by 3 bases, with 13 bases between the two germline ends. CDR1 and CDR2 from the germline V gene are SEHNR and FQNEAQ (reference sequence). In nucleotides, the CDR3 is TGTGCCAGCACCGAACAAGCGAACTACGAGCAGTACTTC. Translation: CASTEQANYEQYF.